A single sample gave rise to the 23 T cell receptor beta chains below, sequenced in a study of CD8+CD57+ T cells in acquired aplastic anemia. The study profiled TCR beta VDJ and CDR3 using genomic DNA as template. TCRdb re-analysed the reads in MiXCR, keeping a single row per CDR3 protein. The table shows approximately 250,000 distinct CDR3 sequences, with 82% occurring only once. In patients chosen for sequencing, flow cytometry had shown CD8+CD57+ cell expansion. Sequencing input: sorted CD4+, CD8+, or CD8+CD57+ T cells (not recorded which) from PBMCs. These receptors were taken from a human donor with aplastic anemia.

In this sample, this clonotype turned up once. As the CDR3 is not closed by the conserved phenylalanine or tryptophan, this likely results from a read error. The limits of the CDR3 on the DNA are not certain, so only TCRdb's listed CDR3 is given. This sequence joins TRBV9 and TRBJ2-1; the tabulated D call, TRBD1, remains unverified against the DNA. Germline CDR1 and CDR2: SGDLS and YYNGEE. The CDR3 sequence runs 13 residues, both termini included. CDR3 protein: CASSEQGGELFFV.

A remark on this clonotype: The junction shows a germline mismatch at one end, possibly a read error. The chain links TRBV5-1 to TRBJ1-2, with D possibly being TRBD1 (6 bases). Per the germline V gene, CDR1 is SGHRS and CDR2 is YFSETQ. The CDR3 length is 12 residues. CDR3 residues: CASSRDIRGYTF. CDR3 coding DNA: TGTGCCAGCAGTCGGGACATTCGTGGCTACACCTTC.

The table lists this clonotype with a count of one. The chain has TRBV7-8 and TRBJ2-3, with unresolved D. Trimming took off 0 bases at V and 7 bases at J, with 17 bases between the two ends. This CDR3 has 16 residues. CDR1 is SGHVS and CDR2 is FQNEAQ in the germline V gene. CDR3 sequence reads: CASSLARGPDPHTQYF. The CDR3 DNA reads TGTGCCAGCAGCTTAGCGCGAGGTCCCGATCCGCATACGCAGTATTTT.

The V and J genes are TRBV7-8 and TRBJ2-3, with 7 nucleotides matching TRBD2. V was clipped by 0 bases and J by 5 bases; unmatched bases: 5. Germline lookup yields CDR1 SGHVS and CDR2 FQNEAQ. The CDR3 runs to 15 residues. DNA of the CDR3: TGTGCCAGCAGCTTAGCGACTAGCCCAGAAGATACGCAGTATTTT. This gives the protein CASSLATSPEDTQYF.

A word on this clonotype: A read error may account for a junction end that differs from germline. V gene TRBV7-9 combines with J gene TRBJ2-3; possibly TRBD2 for D (5 bases). CDR1 is SEHNR, CDR2 FQNEAQ, per germline (reference sequence). The CDR3 extends over 14 amino acids. CDR3 DNA sequence: TGTGCCAGCAGTCTCGCGGGCAGTCGCTATGGCTACACCTTT. Protein product: CASSLAGSRYGYTF.

With respect to this clonotype: Possible read error: a much larger clone is one base away. This chain joins TRBV15 and TRBJ2-3; 7 nucleotides line up with TRBD2. Per the germline V gene, CDR1 is LNHNV and CDR2 is YYDKDF (reference sequence). This CDR3 is 14 amino acids long. The CDR3 sequence is CATSRAGGPDKQYF. The CDR3 DNA reads as TGTGCCACCAGCAGAGCGGGAGGTCCCGATAAGCAGTATTTT.

Concerning this clonotype itself: Because the CDR3 is missing its conserved closing phenylalanine or tryptophan, this is likely a read error. V gene TRBV7-4 combines with J gene TRBJ2-3; perhaps TRBD2 as D (5 bases). Looked up from germline, CDR1 is SGHVT and CDR2 is SQSDAQ. CDR3 length: 13 amino acids. CDR3 amino acids: CASRDAGRDRQYV. In nucleotides, the CDR3 is TGTGCCAGCAGGGACGCGGGCAGAGATAGGCAGTATGTT.

The gene calls are TRBV6-5 and TRBJ1-2; 9 nucleotides align to TRBD1. Trimming cost V 6 bases and J 6 bases; bases outside gene matches: 11. The germline V gene encodes CDR1 MNHEY and CDR2 SVGAGI. This CDR3 has 15 amino acids. DNA for the CDR3: TGTGCCAGCAGCAGAGATTTAGACAGGGGGGATGGCTACACCTTC. Translating gives CASSRDLDRGDGYTF.

About this clonotype itself: The junction and the germline gene differ at one end; a read error may be behind it. The rearrangement links TRBV7-2 to TRBJ2-1; TRBD2 is a possible D gene (6 bases). CDR1 SGHTA and CDR2 FQGNSA come from the germline V gene. The CDR3 has 13 residues. The CDR3 loop is CASTDGGIDEQLF. The CDR3 bases are TGTGCCAGCACAGATGGGGGGATCGACGAGCAGCTCTTC.

The V gene is TRBV7-3, the J gene TRBJ2-7; D may match TRBD1 or TRBD2 (5 bases each). Germline V CDR1 and CDR2: SGHTA, FQGTGA. The CDR3 is 18 amino acids. The V end was cut by 3 bases, the J end by 3 bases, with 24 bases between. The CDR3 loop is CASSFHGAGAAIHYEQYV. CDR3 in DNA: TGTGCCAGCAGCTTTCATGGGGCCGGGGCAGCGATCCACTACGAGCAGTACGTC.

This rearrangement joins TRBV11-3 to TRBJ2-1; D gene uncertain. The CDR3 has 15 residues. V lost 1 base to trimming and J lost 3 bases, with 10 bases between them. In germline, CDR1 is SGHNT, CDR2 YENEEA. CDR3 sequence (DNA): TGTGCCAGCAGCTTAGCTCTGAGAGGCTACAATGAGCAGTTCTTC. Its protein is CASSLALRGYNEQFF.

This clonotype was detected only once. This sequence joins TRBV7-2 and TRBJ2-5, with D perhaps given as TRBD1 or TRBD2 (5 bases each). The CDR3 extends over 14 amino acids. Germline CDR1 and CDR2: SGHTA and FQGNSA. V was pared by 5 bases and J by 11 bases, with 21 bases between. This chain's CDR3 is CASSTASQQGTQYF. As DNA, the CDR3 is TGTGCCAGCAGCACAGCTAGCCAGCAAGGGACGCAGTACTTC.

As concerns this clonotype: At one end, the junction sequence differs from germline, possibly due to a read error. The genes are TRBV2 and TRBJ2-1; 10 nucleotides align to TRBD2. Per the germline V gene, CDR1 is SNHLY and CDR2 is FYNNEI. The CDR3 is made up of 15 amino acids. For the CDR3, the DNA is TGTGCCAGCAGGTCTAGCGGGGGCCTGCCCCGGGAGCTGTTCTTC. It is translated as CASRSSGGLPRELFF.

Points on this clonotype: Because the CDR3 is missing its conserved closing phenylalanine or tryptophan, this is likely a read error. It is unclear where the CDR3 begins or ends on the DNA, so no DNA is shown, and the CDR3 is as TCRdb lists it. The CDR3 spells CASGGAGTNPYY. The chain combines TRBV2 with TRBJ2-4; the D call in the table, TRBD1, was not verified against the DNA. The CDR3 has 12 residues if both end residues are counted. Germline CDR1 reads SNHLY; CDR2 reads FYNNEI.

The rearrangement joins TRBV11-1 to TRBJ2-1, with D uncertain. The CDR3 contains 13 residues. CDR1 is SGHAT and CDR2 is FQDESV in the germline V gene (reference sequence). V lost 3 bases, J lost 8 bases, and 11 bases lay in between. The CDR3: CASSLGGIDEQFF. In DNA form, the CDR3 reads TGTGCCAGCAGCTTGGGTGGGATAGATGAGCAGTTCTTC. Filled out from reference TRBV11-1 and TRBJ2-1, the complete variable domain reads EAEVAQSPRYKITEKSQAVAFWCDPISGHATLYWYRQILGQGPELLVQFQDESVVDDSQLPKDRFSAERLKGVDSTLKIQPAELGDSAMYLCASSLGGIDEQFFGPGTRLTVL.

This chain links TRBV7-8 with TRBJ2-1; 7 bases align to TRBD2. Germline-derived CDR1 and CDR2 are SGHVS and FQNEAQ. After removal of 0 bases from V and 5 bases from J, the junction contained 4 bases not matched to a gene. The CDR3 contains 15 residues. CDR3 loop: CASSLALAAHNEQFF. The CDR3 DNA follows: TGTGCCAGCAGCTTAGCGCTAGCGGCCCACAATGAGCAGTTCTTC.

This clonotype was detected only once. The conserved final phenylalanine or tryptophan is absent from the CDR3, which likely points to a read error. The limits of the CDR3 on the DNA are not certain, so only TCRdb's listed CDR3 is given. This chain links TRBV7-8 with TRBJ2-3; the D segment call TRBD1 is taken from the table without a DNA check. The germline CDR1 and CDR2 sequences are SGHVS and FQNEAQ. The CDR3 is 13 residues long, ends included. The chain's CDR3 is CASSHVGANSEQY.

The gene calls are TRBV7-9 and TRBJ2-5; TRBD1 might be the D (6 bases). Germline assignment: CDR1 SEHNR and CDR2 FQNEAQ (reference sequence). The CDR3 is made up of 12 amino acids. With 11 bases removed from V and 4 bases from J, the gap between germline ends came to 14 bases. The DNA of the CDR3 is TGTGCCGGACAGAGGGCTCGAGAGACCCAGTACTTC. Translating gives CAGQRARETQYF.

The V call is TRBV20-1, the J call TRBJ2-7, with D possibly being TRBD2 (5 bases). The germline V and J ends were trimmed by 0 bases and 4 bases, with 16 bases remaining between them. CDR1 and CDR2 (germline): DFQATT, SNEGSKA (reference sequence). This CDR3 is 15 amino acids long. The CDR3 DNA sequence: TGCAGTGCTAGAGATGTGAGGGATACGCCATACGAGCAGTACTTC. Its translation is CSARDVRDTPYEQYF.

This clonotype showed up just once. J is TRBJ1-6 and V is TRBV7-9, with D unresolved. Germline CDR1 is SEHNR and CDR2 is FQNEAQ (reference sequence). The CDR3 length is 14 residues. The V end lost 3 bases, the J end lost 13 bases, and 16 bases lay between the germline ends. CDR3 region: CASSLISYNLPLHF. Written as DNA, the CDR3 is TGTGCCAGCAGCTTGATTTCCTATAATTTGCCCCTCCACTTT.

The rearrangement links TRBV24-1 to TRBJ1-1; a weak D match, TRBD1 (5 bases). Germline CDR1 is KGHDR and CDR2 is SFDVKD. Between the trimmed V and J ends, which lost 2 bases and 6 bases, there was a span of 15 bases. This CDR3 is built from 15 residues. CDR3 protein: CATSDSHGAHAEAFF. CDR3 DNA: TGTGCCACCAGTGATTCCCACGGGGCGCATGCTGAAGCTTTCTTT.

The chain has TRBV7-9 and TRBJ2-5; perhaps TRBD1 as D (5 bases). The CDR3 spans 15 residues. Deletions cut 2 bases from V and 14 bases from J, with 24 bases between. In germline, CDR1 is SEHNR, CDR2 FQNEAQ (reference sequence). CDR3 sequence (DNA): TGTGCCAGCAGCTTAAGGGGTACCTACGGAGCCAACGTCTACTTC. Protein product: CASSLRGTYGANVYF.

In regard to this clonotype: Likely a read error: the CDR3 ends without its conserved phenylalanine or tryptophan. The limits of the CDR3 on the DNA are not certain, so only TCRdb's listed CDR3 is given. The CDR3 loop reads CASGDGGTDRQDLRSG. The V gene is TRBV2, the J gene TRBJ2-1; no DNA check was done on the table's D call, TRBD1. CDR1 is SNHLY, CDR2 FYNNEI, per germline. The CDR3 comprises 16 residues, both ends counted.